A selection of T cell receptor beta chains follows, all from one sample in a study of cytomegalovirus exposure and HLA in healthy donors. Produced via immunoSEQ multiplex PCR; TCRdb's table is partial and in-frame only. The sample comprises fewer than 100,000 clones, approximately 81% of which are singletons, and 4.1% rests with the top ten. Sample: PBMCs. These receptors were taken from a middle-aged woman in good health and CMV-seropositive. Each CDR3 is given with its conserved first and last residue. D genes are given only for firm matches. Some rows have no size entry. The others give once, few or many, or a class for an expanded clone.

.	TRBV28	TRBJ1-5	.	CAIGTTSSNQPQHF	TGTGCCATTGGGACAACATCTAGCAATCAGCCCCAGCATTTT
TRBD1	TRBV5-4	TRBJ1-5	.	CASSLGTGVNQPQHF	TGTGCCAGCAGCTTGGGGACAGGGGTCAATCAGCCCCAGCATTTT
TRBD1	TRBV11-2	TRBJ2-7	.	CASSTLYRGSYEQYF	TGTGCCAGCAGCACCTTATACAGGGGATCCTACGAGCAGTACTTC
.	TRBV10-1	TRBJ2-2	.	CASSDSPYPMNTGELFF	TGCGCCAGCAGTGACTCCCCCTACCCCATGAACACCGGGGAGCTGTTTTTT
TRBD1	TRBV29-1	TRBJ1-3	.	CSVMGTGDSGNTIYF	TGCAGCGTTATGGGGACAGGGGATTCTGGAAACACCATATATTTT
TRBD1	TRBV7-9	TRBJ1-1	.	CASSFRTGAGNTEAFF	TGTGCCAGCAGCTTCAGGACAGGGGCCGGCAACACTGAAGCTTTCTTT
.	TRBV15	TRBJ2-7	.	CATSKSATTYEQYF	TGTGCCACCAGCAAGTCCGCGACAACTTACGAGCAGTACTTC
TRBD1	TRBV9	TRBJ1-3	few	CASSAGTGFSGNTIYF	TGTGCCAGCAGCGCCGGGACAGGGTTCTCTGGAAACACCATATATTTT
.	TRBV30	TRBJ1-6	.	CAWSVGGSPLHF	TGTGCCTGGAGTGTAGGCGGCTCACCCCTCCACTTT
.	TRBV9	TRBJ2-5	.	CASSVSPSVQETQYF	TGTGCCAGCAGCGTTTCCCCTTCAGTCCAAGAGACCCAGTACTTC
TRBD1	TRBV5-1	TRBJ2-2	.	CASSSGTGPTGELFF	TGCGCCAGCAGCTCGGGGACAGGGCCCACCGGGGAGCTGTTTTTT
.	TRBV7-9	TRBJ2-3	.	CASSLVGTDTQYF	TGTGCCAGCAGCTTAGTCGGCACAGATACGCAGTATTTT
TRBD1	TRBV7-9	TRBJ1-4	once	CASSMGQGGEKLFF	TGTGCCAGCAGCATGGGACAGGGCGGGGAAAAACTGTTTTTT
.	TRBV5-1	TRBJ1-1	.	CASSLGSMNTEAFF	TGCGCCAGCAGCTTGGGGAGTATGAACACTGAAGCTTTCTTT
TRBD2	TRBV6-6	TRBJ2-5	few	CASRTLAGTEKETQYF	TGTGCCAGCAGGACTTTAGCGGGAACGGAGAAAGAGACCCAGTACTTC
TRBD2	TRBV18	TRBJ2-6	.	CASSPRTSGSIGGSGANVLTF	TGTGCCAGCTCACCAAGGACTAGCGGGAGTATCGGCGGCTCTGGGGCCAACGTCCTGACTTTC
TRBD1	TRBV9	TRBJ2-7	few	CASSVGTGGLYEQYF	TGTGCCAGCAGCGTAGGGACAGGGGGCCTATACGAGCAGTACTTC
TRBD1	TRBV7-9	TRBJ1-1	.	CASSLDRVGAFF	TGTGCCAGCAGTCTAGACAGGGTAGGAGCTTTCTTT
TRBD2	TRBV28	TRBJ2-1	.	CASIPSGRALNEQFF	TGTGCCAGCATTCCAAGCGGGAGGGCCCTCAATGAGCAGTTCTTC
TRBD1	TRBV6-1	TRBJ2-3	.	CASSTDRGSTDTQYF	TGTGCCAGCAGTACGGACAGGGGAAGCACAGATACGCAGTATTTT
.	TRBV6-6	TRBJ2-1	.	CASSYKRTGAGHEQFF	TGTGCCAGCAGTTACAAGCGGACGGGAGCCGGGCATGAGCAGTTCTTC
TRBD2	TRBV28	TRBJ2-3	.	CASSQLADSTDTQYF	TGTGCCAGCAGTCAACTAGCGGATAGCACAGATACGCAGTATTTT
.	TRBV5-1	TRBJ2-7	.	CASTRFQGSGEQYF	TGCGCCAGCACTCGGTTTCAGGGTTCCGGGGAGCAGTACTTC